This TCR beta chain was recorded in a study of T cell responses to AZD1222 COVID-19 vaccine. Only in-frame clones appear in the TCRdb table, and some are missing; sequencing was by immunoSEQ multiplex PCR. Among about 100,000 clones listed, about 83% were seen once. Study conclusions and caveats: There were repertoire samples only from the period after the peak T cell response. Spike-specific TCR breadth and depth went up after people got two AZD1222 doses.

This CDR3 comprises 15 residues. The germline CDR1 and CDR2 sequences are LNHDA and SQIVND (reference sequence). Trimming pared 1 base from V and 6 bases from J, leaving 16 bases between. On this clone: Antigen: not known.

The chain combines TRBV19 with TRBJ2-7; no reliable D call. The input for sequencing was peripheral blood, taken on day 0 of AZD1222 vaccination. This sequence originates from an adult in good health. Here the CDR3 reads CASSIARTQNPEQYF. The CDR3 DNA follows: TGTGCCAGTAGTATAGCCCGGACGCAAAATCCCGAGCAGTACTTC.